The 8 T cell receptor beta chains reported below all come from one sample, sequenced in a study of identical twins. One entry per CDR3 protein, called by TCRdb with MiXCR from the 5' RACE reads. The repertoire holds about 520,000 distinct CDR3 sequences, with around 20% as singletons. In addition, the sample was reused for a study of T cells expressing NK-cell markers.

The material sequenced was CD4+ T cells sorted from blood. These receptors were obtained from a woman aged 18-29 years in good health.

The sample holds many counts of this clonotype. The chain carries TRBV12-3 or TRBV12-4 and TRBJ2-1; 12 bases agree with TRBD2. V gave up 10 bases and J gave up 6 bases; unmatched junction bases: 10. The CDR3 extends over 15 amino acids. The CDR3 reads CATVGGLAGVNEQFF. The CDR3 DNA follows: TGTGCCACGGTGGGGGGACTAGCGGGCGTCAATGAGCAGTTCTTC.

Only a few counts were recorded for this clonotype. The gene calls are TRBV20-1 and TRBJ1-5, with TRBD1 matching 10 bases. The CDR3 runs 16 residues. V gave up 0 bases and J gave up 2 bases; unmatched junction bases: 4. Germline CDR1 is DFQATT and CDR2 is SNEGSKA (reference sequence). The CDR3 coding sequence is TGCAGTGCTAGAGACTCGGGGACAGGGGGCAATCAGCCCCAGCATTTT. Its protein product is CSARDSGTGGNQPQHF.

The rearrangement links TRBV25-1 to TRBJ2-2; no reliable D call. The CDR3 sequence is 13 residues long. Germline values: CDR1 MGHDK, CDR2 SYGVNS. V lost 1 base to trimming and J lost 6 bases, with 6 bases between them. The CDR3: CASSELRPGELFF. CDR3 nucleotide sequence: TGTGCCAGCAGTGAATTACGGCCCGGGGAGCTGTTTTTT. Complete variable domain (other parts from reference TRBV25-1 and TRBJ2-2): EADIYQTPRYLVIGTGKKITLECSQTMGHDKMYWYQQDPGMELHLIHYSYGVNSTEKGDLSSESTVSRIRTEHFPLTLESARPSHTSQYLCASSELRPGELFFGEGSRLTVL.

The chain has TRBV10-1 and TRBJ2-1; D ambiguous. The CDR3 is made up of 12 amino acids. The germline V gene encodes CDR1 WNHNN and CDR2 SYGVQD (reference sequence). Trimming left V 6 bases short and J 5 bases short, with 8 bases between. CDR3 protein: CASRSSNNEQFF. In DNA, the CDR3 is TGCGCCAGCAGATCATCGAACAATGAGCAGTTCTTC.

This clonotype was counted a few times. V usage is TRBV6-1 and J usage is TRBJ2-5; 8 bases match TRBD1. The germline V gene has CDR1 MNHNS and CDR2 SASEGT. The CDR3 runs to 14 residues. The junction had 7 bases not matched to a gene; V was cut back by 7 bases and J by 3 bases. DNA for the CDR3: TGTGCCAGCAAGCCTCAGGGGGCCGAAGAGACCCAGTACTTC. This translates into CASKPQGAEETQYF.

The table lists this clonotype with a few counts. The chain uses TRBV10-3 and TRBJ2-7; maybe TRBD2 (6 bases). Trimming stripped 2 bases from V and 6 bases from J, with 14 bases between. CDR1 and CDR2 (germline): ENHRY, SYGVKD. The CDR3 spans 14 residues. CDR3 bases: TGTGCCATCAGTGAGCCCCCCCAGGGAGGCGAGCAGTACTTC. It is translated as CAISEPPQGGEQYF.

This clonotype was recorded a few times. The gene calls are TRBV10-3 and TRBJ2-1; the D is unclear. With 6 bases removed from V and 6 bases from J, the gap between germline ends came to 9 bases. This CDR3 region has 12 residues. Germline values: CDR1 ENHRY, CDR2 SYGVKD. Here the CDR3 reads CAISAAFNEQFF. Here the CDR3 DNA reads TGTGCCATCAGCGCGGCTTTCAATGAGCAGTTCTTC.

The table lists this clonotype with many counts. The CDR3: CASSAQGGTEAFF. CDR3 nucleotide sequence: TGTGCCAGCAGCGCACAGGGGGGAACTGAAGCTTTCTTT. The chain employs TRBV7-9 and TRBJ1-1; the match to TRBD1 covers 8 bases. Germline CDR1 reads SEHNR; CDR2 reads FQNEAQ (reference sequence). The V and J ends lost 5 bases and 5 bases, in that order; junction bases with no gene match: 4. This CDR3 spans 13 amino acids.